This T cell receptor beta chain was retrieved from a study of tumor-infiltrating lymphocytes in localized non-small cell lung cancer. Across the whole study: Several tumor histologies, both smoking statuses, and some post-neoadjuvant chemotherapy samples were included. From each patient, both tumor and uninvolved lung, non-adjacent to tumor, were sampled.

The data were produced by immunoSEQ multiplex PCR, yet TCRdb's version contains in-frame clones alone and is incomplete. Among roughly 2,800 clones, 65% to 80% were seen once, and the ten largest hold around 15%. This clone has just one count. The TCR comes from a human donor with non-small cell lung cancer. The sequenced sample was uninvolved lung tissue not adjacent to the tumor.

The CDR3 DNA reads TGTGCCAGCAGCTTAAGTTTTAGGGCAGATACGCAGTATTTT. It specifies CASSLSFRADTQYF. The chain recombines TRBV11-2 with TRBJ2-3; D not resolved. Germline V gives CDR1 SGHAT, CDR2 FQNNGV. V lost 2 bases to trimming and J lost 4 bases, with 10 bases between them. There are 14 residues in the CDR3. The complete variable domain, with remaining parts taken from reference TRBV11-2 and TRBJ2-3, reads EAGVAQSPRYKIIEKRQSVAFWCNPISGHATLYWYQQILGQGPKLLIQFQNNGVVDDSQLPKDRFSAERLKGVDSTLKIQPAKLEDSAVYLCASSLSFRADTQYFGPGTRLTVL.